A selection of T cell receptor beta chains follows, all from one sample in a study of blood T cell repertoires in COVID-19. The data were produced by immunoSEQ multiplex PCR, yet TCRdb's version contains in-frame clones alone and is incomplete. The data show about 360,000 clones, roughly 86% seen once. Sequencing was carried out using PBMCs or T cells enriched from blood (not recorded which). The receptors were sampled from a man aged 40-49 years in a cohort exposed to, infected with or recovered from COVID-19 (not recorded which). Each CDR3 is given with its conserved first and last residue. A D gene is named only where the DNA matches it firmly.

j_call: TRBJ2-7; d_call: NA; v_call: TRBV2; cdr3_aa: CASGKQGSYSYEQYF
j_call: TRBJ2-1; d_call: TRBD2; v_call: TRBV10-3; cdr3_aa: CAIRPQRESYNEQFF
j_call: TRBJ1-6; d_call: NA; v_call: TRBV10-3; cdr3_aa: CAISGDSYNSPLHF
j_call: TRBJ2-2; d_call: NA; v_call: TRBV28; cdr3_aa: CASSPRLKTGELFF
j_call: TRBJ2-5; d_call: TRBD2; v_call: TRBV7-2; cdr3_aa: CASSHGLAGEIRATQYF
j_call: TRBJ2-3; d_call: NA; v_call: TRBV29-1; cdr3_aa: CSVDETGQGWTQYF
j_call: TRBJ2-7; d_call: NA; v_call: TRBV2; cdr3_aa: CASSLPTGLSYEQYF
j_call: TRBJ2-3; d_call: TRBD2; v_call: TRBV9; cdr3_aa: CASSPAGTSTDTQYF
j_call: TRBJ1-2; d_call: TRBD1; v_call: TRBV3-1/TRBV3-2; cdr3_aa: CASSLGTGDGYTF
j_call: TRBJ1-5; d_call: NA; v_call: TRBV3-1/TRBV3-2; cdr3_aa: CASSQGDQPQHF
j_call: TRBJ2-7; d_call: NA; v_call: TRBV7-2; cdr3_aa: CASSFIGVSYEQYF
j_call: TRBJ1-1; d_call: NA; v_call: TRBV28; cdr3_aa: CASSYSGNEAFF
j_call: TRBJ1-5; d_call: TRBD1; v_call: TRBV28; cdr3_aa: CASSVRQGRSNQPQHF
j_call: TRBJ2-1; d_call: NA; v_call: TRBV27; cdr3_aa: CASSQASSYNEQFF
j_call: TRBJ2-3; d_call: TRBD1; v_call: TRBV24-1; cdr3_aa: CATSDPRGQEATQYF
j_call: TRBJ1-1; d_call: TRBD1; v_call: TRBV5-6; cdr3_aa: CASSIRGATEAFF
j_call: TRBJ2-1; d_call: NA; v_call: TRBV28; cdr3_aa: CASSLEVRETPNEQFF
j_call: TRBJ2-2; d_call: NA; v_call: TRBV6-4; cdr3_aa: CASSDRDTGELFF
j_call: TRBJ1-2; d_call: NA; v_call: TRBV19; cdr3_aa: CASSRTTKNYGYTF
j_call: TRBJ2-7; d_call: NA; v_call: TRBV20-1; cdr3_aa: CSASVGGTGEQYF
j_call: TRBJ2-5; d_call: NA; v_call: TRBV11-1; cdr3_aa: CASSRKGETQYF
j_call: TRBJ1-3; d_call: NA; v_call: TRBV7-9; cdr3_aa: CASSPPLLGNTIYF
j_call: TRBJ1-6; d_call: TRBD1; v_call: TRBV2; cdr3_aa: CASSWDSSSYNSPLHF
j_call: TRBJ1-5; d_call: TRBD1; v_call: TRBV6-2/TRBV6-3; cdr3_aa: CASSQDRGRPYSNQPQHF
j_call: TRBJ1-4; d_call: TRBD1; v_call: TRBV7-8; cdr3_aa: CASRSGTGTEKLFF
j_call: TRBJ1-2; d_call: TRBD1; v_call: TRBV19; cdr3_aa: CASRKQGAYGYTF
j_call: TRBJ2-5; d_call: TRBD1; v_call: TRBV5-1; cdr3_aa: CASSKDRGGGETQYF
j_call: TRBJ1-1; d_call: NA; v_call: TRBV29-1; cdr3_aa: CSGRTVNEAFF
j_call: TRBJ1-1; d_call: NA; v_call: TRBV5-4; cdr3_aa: CASSGDINTEAFF
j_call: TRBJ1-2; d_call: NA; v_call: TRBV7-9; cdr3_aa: CASSFASYGYTF
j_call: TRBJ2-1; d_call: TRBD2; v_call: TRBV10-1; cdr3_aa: CASSELGTSVPNEQFF
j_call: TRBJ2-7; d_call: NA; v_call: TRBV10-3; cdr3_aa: CAISELDRATYEQYF
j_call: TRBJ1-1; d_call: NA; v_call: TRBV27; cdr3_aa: CASSWSGAFNTEAFF
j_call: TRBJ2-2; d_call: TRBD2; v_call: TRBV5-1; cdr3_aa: CASSLRLAGVAGELFF
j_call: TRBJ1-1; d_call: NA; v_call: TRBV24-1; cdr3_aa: CATSDNGDYRGAFF
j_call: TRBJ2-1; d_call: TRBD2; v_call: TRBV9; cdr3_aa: CASSPEVLAGEQFF
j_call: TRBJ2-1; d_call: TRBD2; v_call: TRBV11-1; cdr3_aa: CASGASGSSYNEQFF
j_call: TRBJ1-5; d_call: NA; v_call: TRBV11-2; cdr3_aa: CASSLWGWNQPQHF
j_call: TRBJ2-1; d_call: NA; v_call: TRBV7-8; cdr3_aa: CASSPAGLMGGNEQFF
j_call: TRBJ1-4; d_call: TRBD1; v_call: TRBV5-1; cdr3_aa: CASSLGDRGTPNEKLFF
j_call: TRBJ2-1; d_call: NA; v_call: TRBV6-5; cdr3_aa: CASSYVGGGRNNEQFF
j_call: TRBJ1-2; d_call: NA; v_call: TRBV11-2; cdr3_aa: CASSPDSWGYTF
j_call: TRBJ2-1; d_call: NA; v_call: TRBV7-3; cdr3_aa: CASSFGGSSYNEQFF
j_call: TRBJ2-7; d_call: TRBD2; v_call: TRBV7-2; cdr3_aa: CASSLVGLAAGTLSYEQYF
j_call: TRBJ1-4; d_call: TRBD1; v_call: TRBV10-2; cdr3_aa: CASSMGQGPEKLFF
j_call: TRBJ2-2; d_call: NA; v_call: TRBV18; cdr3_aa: CASSPGQRSGELFF
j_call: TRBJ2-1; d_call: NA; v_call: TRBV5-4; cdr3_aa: CASSLSSRVYNEQFF
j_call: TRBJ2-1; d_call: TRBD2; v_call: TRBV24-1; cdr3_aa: CATSDSLAGAFGEQFF
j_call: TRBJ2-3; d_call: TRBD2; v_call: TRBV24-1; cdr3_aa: CATSDPGTSGRTDTQYF
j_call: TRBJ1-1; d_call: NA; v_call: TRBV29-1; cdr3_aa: CSVDQGGAYTEAFF
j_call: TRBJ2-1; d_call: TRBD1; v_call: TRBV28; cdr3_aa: CASSSPAGGSYNEQFF
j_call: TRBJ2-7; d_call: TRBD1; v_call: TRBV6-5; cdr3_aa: CASSRGQGAGEQYF
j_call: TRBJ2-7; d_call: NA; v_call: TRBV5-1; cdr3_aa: CASSLGSSGWYEQYF
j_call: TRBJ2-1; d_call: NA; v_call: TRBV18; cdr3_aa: CASSLLTTNNEQFF
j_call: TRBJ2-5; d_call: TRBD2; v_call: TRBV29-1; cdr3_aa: CSVEVGLAGGPGETQYF
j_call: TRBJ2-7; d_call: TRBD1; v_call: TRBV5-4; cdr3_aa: CASSLWDRGPYEQYF
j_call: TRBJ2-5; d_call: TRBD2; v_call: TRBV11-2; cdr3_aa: CASSLGVAGETQYF
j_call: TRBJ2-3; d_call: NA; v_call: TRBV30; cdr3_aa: CAWSPGIDTQYF
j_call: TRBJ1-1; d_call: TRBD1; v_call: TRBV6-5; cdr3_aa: CASSYADRAAAFF
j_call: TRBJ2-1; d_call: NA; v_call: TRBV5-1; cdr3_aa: CASSLDVSGSYNEQFF